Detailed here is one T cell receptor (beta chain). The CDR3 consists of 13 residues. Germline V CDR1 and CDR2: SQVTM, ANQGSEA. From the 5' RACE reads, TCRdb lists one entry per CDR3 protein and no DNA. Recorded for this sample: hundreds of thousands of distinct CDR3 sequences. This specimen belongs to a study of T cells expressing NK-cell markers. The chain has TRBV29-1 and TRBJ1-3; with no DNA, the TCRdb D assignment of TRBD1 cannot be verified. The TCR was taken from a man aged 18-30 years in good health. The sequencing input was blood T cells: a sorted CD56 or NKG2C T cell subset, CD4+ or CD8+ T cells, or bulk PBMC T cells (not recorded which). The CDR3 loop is CSVANRATNTIYF.